A single sample is the source of the 5 T cell receptor beta chains below, sequenced in a study of T cell responses to AZD1222 COVID-19 vaccine. Here immunoSEQ multiplex PCR was the method, and the copy in TCRdb shows in-frame clones only, minus some. The data show 110,000 to 150,000 clones, roughly 90% seen once. The material sequenced was peripheral blood, taken on day 0 of AZD1222 vaccination. Receptor source: an adult in good health.

The J gene is TRBJ1-5, the V gene TRBV18; D unresolved. The germline V and J ends were trimmed by 3 bases and 6 bases, with 9 bases remaining between them. CDR1 and CDR2 (germline): KGHSH, LQKENI. There are 13 residues in the CDR3. CDR3 DNA sequence: TGTGCCAGCTCACCTTCCGTCAGTCAGCCCCAGCATTTT. Translated, it gives CASSPSVSQPQHF.

This clone has a single count. V usage is TRBV5-4 and J usage is TRBJ1-2; D not certain. CDR3 size: 15 residues. Trimming stripped 1 base from V and 4 bases from J, with 14 bases between. Germline assignment: CDR1 SGHNT and CDR2 YYREEE (reference sequence). This CDR3 is CASSLPRGGLYGYTF. The CDR3, as DNA: TGTGCCAGCAGCTTGCCCCGGGGAGGGCTCTATGGCTACACCTTC. Variable domain in full (rest from reference TRBV5-4 and TRBJ1-2): ETGVTQSPTHLIKTRGQQVTLRCSSQSGHNTVSWYQQALGQGPQFIFQYYREEENGRGNFPPRFSGLQFPNYSSELNVNALELDDSALYLCASSLPRGGLYGYTFGSGTRLTVV.

This clone was recorded only once. The CDR3 protein is CASSFGGLVGETQYF. In DNA form, the CDR3 reads TGTGCCAGCAGTTTTGGGGGACTAGTCGGGGAGACCCAGTACTTC. The chain has TRBV28 and TRBJ2-5; 8 positions agree with TRBD2. Germline V gene data show CDR1 as MDHEN and CDR2 as SYDVKM. This CDR3 comprises 15 residues. J lost 5 bases, V lost 3 bases, and 8 bases had no gene match.

The V and J genes are TRBV7-8 and TRBJ2-3; 10 nucleotides align to TRBD1. Germline assignment: CDR1 SGHVS and CDR2 FQNEAQ. V trimming: 5 bases; J trimming: 3 bases; junction bases outside the gene matches: 11. CDR3 length: 17 amino acids. The CDR3 DNA follows: TGTGCCAGCAGCCAAGGACAGGGGGGGACTGTAACAGATACGCAGTATTTT. Protein sequence: CASSQGQGGTVTDTQYF.

The genes are TRBV28 and TRBJ1-1; D uncertain. V was clipped by 1 base and J by 7 bases, with 7 bases between them. The CDR3 extends over 12 amino acids. Germline CDR1 is MDHEN and CDR2 is SYDVKM. CDR3 DNA: TGTGCCAGCAGTTTATCCCTCCATGAAGCTTTCTTT. Translated: CASSLSLHEAFF.